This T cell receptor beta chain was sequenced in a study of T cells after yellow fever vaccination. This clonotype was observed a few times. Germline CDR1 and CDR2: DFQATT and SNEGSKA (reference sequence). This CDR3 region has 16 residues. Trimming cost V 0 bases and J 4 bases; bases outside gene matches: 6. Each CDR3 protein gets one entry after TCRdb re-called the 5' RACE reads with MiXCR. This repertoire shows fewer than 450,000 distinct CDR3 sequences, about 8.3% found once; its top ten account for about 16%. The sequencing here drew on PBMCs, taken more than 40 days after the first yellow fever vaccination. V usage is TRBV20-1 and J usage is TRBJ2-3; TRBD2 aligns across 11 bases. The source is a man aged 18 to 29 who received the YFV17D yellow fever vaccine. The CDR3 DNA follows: TGCAGTGCTAGAGATGCCCTAGCGGGGGGCTCAGATACGCAGTATTTT. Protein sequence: CSARDALAGGSDTQYF.